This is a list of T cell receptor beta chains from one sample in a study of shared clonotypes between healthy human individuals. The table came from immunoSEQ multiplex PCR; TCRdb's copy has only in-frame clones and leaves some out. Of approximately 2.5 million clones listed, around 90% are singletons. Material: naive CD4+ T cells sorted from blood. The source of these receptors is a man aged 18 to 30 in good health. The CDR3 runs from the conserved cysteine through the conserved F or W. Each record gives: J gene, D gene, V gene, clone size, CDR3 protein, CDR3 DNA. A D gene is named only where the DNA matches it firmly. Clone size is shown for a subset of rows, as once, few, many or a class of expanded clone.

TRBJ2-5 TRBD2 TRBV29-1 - CSVEWLADQETQYF TGCAGCGTTGAATGGCTAGCGGATCAAGAGACCCAGTACTTC
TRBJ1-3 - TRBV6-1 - CASSEARSRNTIYF TGTGCCAGCAGTGAAGCACGGTCTAGAAACACCATATATTTT
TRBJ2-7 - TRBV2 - CASIRTSLEYEQYF TGTGCCAGCATCCGCACCAGCTTGGAGTACGAGCAGTACTTC
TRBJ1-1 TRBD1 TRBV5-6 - CASSLRTGTLNTEAFF TGTGCCAGCAGCCTCAGGACAGGGACCTTGAACACTGAAGCTTTCTTT
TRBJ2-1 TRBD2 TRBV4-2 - CASSQDERGGYNEQFF TGTGCCAGCAGCCAAGATGAGCGGGGCGGCTACAATGAGCAGTTCTTC
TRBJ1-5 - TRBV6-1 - CASTPGGTPQHF TGTGCCAGCACCCCCGGGGGTACGCCCCAGCATTTT
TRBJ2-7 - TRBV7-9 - CASSSGQSLLSYEQYF TGTGCCAGCAGCTCAGGACAGAGCCTCCTCTCCTACGAGCAGTACTTC
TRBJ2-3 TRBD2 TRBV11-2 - CASSLLAVITDTQYF TGTGCCAGCAGCTTACTAGCGGTGATCACAGATACGCAGTATTTT
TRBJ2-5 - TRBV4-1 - CASSQENIGTQYF TGCGCCAGCAGCCAAGAAAACATTGGGACCCAGTACTTC
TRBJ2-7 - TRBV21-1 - CASSKVRGQHTDYYEQYF TGTGCCAGCAGCAAAGTGAGGGGACAGCATACAGATTACTACGAGCAGTACTTC
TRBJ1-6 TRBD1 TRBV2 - CASIGTGGSSPLHF TGTGCCAGCATCGGGACAGGGGGTAGTTCACCCCTCCACTTT
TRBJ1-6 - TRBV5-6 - CASSFRGPAALHF TGTGCCAGCAGCTTCCGGGGACCGGCGGCCCTCCACTTT
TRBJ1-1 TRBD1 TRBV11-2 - CASSRDRETEAFF TGTGCCAGCAGCCGCGACAGGGAGACTGAAGCTTTCTTT
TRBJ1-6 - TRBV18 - CASSPPLGQENSPLHF TGTGCCAGCTCACCACCACTGGGCCAGGAGAATTCACCCCTCCACTTT
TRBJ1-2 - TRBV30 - CAWSAANYGYTF TGTGCCTGGAGTGCGGCTAACTATGGCTACACCTTC
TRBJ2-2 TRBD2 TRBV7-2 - CASRWTSGTGELFF TGTGCCAGCAGGTGGACTAGCGGCACCGGGGAGCTGTTTTTT
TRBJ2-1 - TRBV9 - CASSVGTNHNEQFF TGTGCCAGCAGCGTCGGGACGAACCACAATGAGCAGTTCTTC
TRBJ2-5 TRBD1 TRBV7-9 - CASSSDRVGLETQYF TGTGCCAGCAGCTCAGACAGGGTGGGGCTGGAGACCCAGTACTTC
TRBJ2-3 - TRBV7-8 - CASSLQNQRDTQYF TGTGCCAGCAGCCTCCAGAACCAGCGCGATACGCAGTATTTT
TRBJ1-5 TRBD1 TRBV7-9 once CASSLGRGTGDINQPQHF TGTGCCAGCAGCTTAGGTCGCGGGACAGGGGATATCAATCAGCCCCAGCATTTT
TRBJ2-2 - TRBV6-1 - CASSVNRLANTGELFF TGTGCCAGCAGTGTAAACCGATTAGCGAACACCGGGGAGCTGTTTTTT
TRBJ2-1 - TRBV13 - CASNSRGLANEQFF TGTGCCAGCAACTCCAGGGGCCTAGCCAATGAGCAGTTCTTC
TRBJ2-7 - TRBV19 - CASSIEGLYEQYF TGTGCCAGTAGTATAGAAGGCCTCTACGAGCAGTACTTC
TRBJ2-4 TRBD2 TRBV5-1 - CASSLAGGAKNIQYF TGCGCCAGCAGCTTGGCCGGGGGGGCCAAAAACATTCAGTACTTC
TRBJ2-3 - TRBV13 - CASSFDGLSTDTQYF TGTGCCAGCAGCTTTGACGGCCTTAGCACAGATACGCAGTATTTT